This paragraph reports one T cell receptor (beta chain). This sample stems from a study of monozygotic twins with inflammatory bowel disease. Making cDNA involved eight separate reactions per sample. UMIs containing a 6-nucleotide sample barcode were added via template switching. One entry per CDR3 protein, without DNA, is what TCRdb gives after re-calling the 5' RACE reads. Recorded for this sample: about 210,000 distinct CDR3 sequences. Looked up from germline, CDR1 is DFQATT and CDR2 is SNEGSKA (reference sequence). The CDR3 is made up of 14 amino acids. Input material: blood. The receptor comes from a human donor with ulcerative colitis or Crohn's disease, or a healthy co-twin of an affected twin (not recorded which). This chain joins TRBV20-1 and TRBJ2-7; TCRdb outputs TRBD1, but without DNA this stays unchecked. CDR3 loop: CSASRGKISYEQYF.